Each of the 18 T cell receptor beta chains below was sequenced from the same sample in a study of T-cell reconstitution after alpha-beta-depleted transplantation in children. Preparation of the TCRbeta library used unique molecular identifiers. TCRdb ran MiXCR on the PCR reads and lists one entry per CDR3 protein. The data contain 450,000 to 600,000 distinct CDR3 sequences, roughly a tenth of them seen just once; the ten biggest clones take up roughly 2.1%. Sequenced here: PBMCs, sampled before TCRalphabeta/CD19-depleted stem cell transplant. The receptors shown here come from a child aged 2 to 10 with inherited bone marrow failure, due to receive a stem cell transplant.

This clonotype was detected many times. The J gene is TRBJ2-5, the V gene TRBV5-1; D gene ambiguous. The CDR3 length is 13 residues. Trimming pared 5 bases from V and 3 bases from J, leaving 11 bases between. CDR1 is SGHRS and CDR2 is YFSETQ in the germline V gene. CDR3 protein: CASSTGSEETQYF. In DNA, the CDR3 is TGCGCCAGCAGTACGGGTTCCGAAGAGACCCAGTACTTC.

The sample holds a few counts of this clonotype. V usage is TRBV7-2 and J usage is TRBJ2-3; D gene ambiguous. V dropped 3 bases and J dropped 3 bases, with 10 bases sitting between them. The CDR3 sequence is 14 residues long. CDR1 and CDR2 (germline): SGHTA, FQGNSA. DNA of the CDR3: TGTGCCAGCAGCTTGAGTGTTAGGACAGATACGCAGTATTTT. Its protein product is CASSLSVRTDTQYF.

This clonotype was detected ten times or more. CDR3 sequence reads: CASSQDLGTAHGYTF. The CDR3 region has the DNA TGTGCCAGCAGCCAAGATTTGGGGACAGCCCATGGCTACACCTTC. The chain is built from TRBV3-1 and TRBJ1-2; 7 bases align to TRBD1. This CDR3 spans 15 amino acids. V was pared by 0 bases and J by 6 bases, with 7 bases of the junction left unmatched. Germline CDR1 is LGHDT and CDR2 is YNNKEL (reference sequence).

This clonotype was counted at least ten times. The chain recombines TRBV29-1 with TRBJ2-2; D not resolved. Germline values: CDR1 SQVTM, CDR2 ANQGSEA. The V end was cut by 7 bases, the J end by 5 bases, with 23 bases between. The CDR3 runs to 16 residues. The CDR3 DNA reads TGCAGCGCCAAAACCTACCGAGGTGCGGAGACCGGGGAGCTGTTTTTT. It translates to CSAKTYRGAETGELFF.

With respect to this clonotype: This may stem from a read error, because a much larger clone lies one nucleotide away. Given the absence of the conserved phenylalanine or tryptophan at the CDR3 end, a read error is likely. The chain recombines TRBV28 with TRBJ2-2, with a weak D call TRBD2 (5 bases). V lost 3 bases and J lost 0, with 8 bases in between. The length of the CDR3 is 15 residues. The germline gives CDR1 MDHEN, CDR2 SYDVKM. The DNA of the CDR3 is TGTGCCAGCAGTTTGGAGGTTACGAACACCGGGGAGCTGTTTATT. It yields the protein CASSLEVTNTGELFI.

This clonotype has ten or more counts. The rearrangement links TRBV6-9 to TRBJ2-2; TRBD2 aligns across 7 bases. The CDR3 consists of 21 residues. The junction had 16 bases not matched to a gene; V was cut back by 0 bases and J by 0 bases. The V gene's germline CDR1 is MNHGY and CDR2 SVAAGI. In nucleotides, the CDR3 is TGTGCCAGCAGTTATTCGCCTTGGGAAAAGCGGGAATCCACGAACACCGGGGAGCTGTTTTTT. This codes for CASSYSPWEKRESTNTGELFF.

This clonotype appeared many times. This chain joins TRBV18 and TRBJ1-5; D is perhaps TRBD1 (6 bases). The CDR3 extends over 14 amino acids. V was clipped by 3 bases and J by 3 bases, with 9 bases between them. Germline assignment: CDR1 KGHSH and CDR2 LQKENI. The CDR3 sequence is CASSPDRINQPQHF. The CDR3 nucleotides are TGTGCCAGCTCACCTGACAGGATCAATCAGCCCCAGCATTTT.

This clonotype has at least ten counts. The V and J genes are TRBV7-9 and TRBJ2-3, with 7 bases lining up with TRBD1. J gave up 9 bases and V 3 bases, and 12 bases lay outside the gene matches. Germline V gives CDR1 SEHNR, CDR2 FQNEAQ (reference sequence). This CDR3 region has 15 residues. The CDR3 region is CASSFRTGPFGTQYF. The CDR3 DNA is TGTGCCAGCAGCTTCCGGACAGGCCCATTCGGGACGCAGTATTTT. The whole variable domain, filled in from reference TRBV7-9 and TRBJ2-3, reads DTGVSQNPRHKITKRGQNVTFRCDPISEHNRLYWYRQTLGQGPEFLTYFQNEAQLEKSRLLSDRFSAERPKGSFSTLEIQRTEQGDSAMYLCASSFRTGPFGTQYFGPGTRLTVL.

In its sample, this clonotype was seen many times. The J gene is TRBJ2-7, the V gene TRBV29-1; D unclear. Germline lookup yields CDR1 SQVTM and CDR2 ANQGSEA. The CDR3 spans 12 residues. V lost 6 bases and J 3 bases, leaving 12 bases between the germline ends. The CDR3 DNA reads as TGCAGCGTCGTTATGGGCTACTACGAGCAGTACTTC. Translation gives CSVVMGYYEQYF.

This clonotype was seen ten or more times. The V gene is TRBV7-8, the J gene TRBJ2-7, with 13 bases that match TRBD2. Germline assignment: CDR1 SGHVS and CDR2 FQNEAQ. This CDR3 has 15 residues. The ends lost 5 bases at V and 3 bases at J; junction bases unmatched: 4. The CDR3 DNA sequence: TGTGCCAGCAGCCTATGGACTAGCGGGAGCTACGAGCAGTACTTC. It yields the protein CASSLWTSGSYEQYF.

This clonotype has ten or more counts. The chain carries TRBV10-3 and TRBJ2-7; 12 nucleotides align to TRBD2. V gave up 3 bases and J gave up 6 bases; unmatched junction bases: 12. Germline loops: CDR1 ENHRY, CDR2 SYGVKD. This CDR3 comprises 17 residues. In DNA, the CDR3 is TGTGCCATCAGTGATTTCCTAGCGGGAGGGCCTGGTGTCGAGCAGTACTTC. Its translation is CAISDFLAGGPGVEQYF.

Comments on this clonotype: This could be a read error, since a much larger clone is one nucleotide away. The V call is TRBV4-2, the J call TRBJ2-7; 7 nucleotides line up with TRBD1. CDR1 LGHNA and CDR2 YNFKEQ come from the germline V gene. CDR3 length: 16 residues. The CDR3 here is CASSQATGTDLYGQYF. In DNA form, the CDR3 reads TGTGCCAGCAGCCAAGCTACGGGGACAGACCTTTACGGGCAGTACTTC.

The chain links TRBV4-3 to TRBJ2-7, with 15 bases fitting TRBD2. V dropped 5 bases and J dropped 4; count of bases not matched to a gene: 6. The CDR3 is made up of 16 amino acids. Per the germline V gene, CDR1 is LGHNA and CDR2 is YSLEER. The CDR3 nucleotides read TGCGCCAGCAGCTTCGGACTAGCGGGAGGGAAGTACGAGCAGTACTTC. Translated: CASSFGLAGGKYEQYF.

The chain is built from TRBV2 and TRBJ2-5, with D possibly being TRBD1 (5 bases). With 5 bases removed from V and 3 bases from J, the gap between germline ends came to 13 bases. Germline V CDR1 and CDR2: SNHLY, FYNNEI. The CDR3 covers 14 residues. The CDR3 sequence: CASSLAGQEETQYF. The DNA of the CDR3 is TGTGCCAGCAGTTTAGCAGGGCAGGAAGAGACCCAGTACTTC. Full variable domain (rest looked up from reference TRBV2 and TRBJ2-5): EPEVTQTPSHQVTQMGQEVILRCVPISNHLYFYWYRQILGQKVEFLVSFYNNEISEKSEIFDDQFSVERPDGSNFTLKIRSTKLEDSAMYFCASSLAGQEETQYFGPGTRLLVL.

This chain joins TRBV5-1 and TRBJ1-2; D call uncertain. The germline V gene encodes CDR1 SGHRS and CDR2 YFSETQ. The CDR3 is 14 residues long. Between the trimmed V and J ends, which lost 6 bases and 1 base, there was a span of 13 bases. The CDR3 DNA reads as TGCGCCAGCACCGCCTCTGGGGATAACTATGGCTACACCTTC. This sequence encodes CASTASGDNYGYTF.

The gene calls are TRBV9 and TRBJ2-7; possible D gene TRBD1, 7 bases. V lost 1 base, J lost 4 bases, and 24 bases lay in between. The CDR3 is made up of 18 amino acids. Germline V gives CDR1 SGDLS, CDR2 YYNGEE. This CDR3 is CASSVCLSGDSRSYEQYF. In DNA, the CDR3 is TGTGCCAGCAGCGTATGCTTATCGGGGGACAGCCGAAGTTACGAGCAGTACTTC.

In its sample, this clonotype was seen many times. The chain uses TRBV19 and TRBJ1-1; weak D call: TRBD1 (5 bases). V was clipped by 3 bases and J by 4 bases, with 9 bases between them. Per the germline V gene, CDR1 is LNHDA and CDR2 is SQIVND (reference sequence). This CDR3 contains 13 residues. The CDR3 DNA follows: TGTGCCAGTAGTATGTTGGGGGGCACTGAAGCTTTCTTT. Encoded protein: CASSMLGGTEAFF.

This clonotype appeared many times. The CDR3 region is CSASKSSHGVAGELFF. CDR3 coding DNA: TGCAGTGCTAGCAAATCCTCCCACGGGGTTGCCGGGGAGCTGTTTTTT. The J gene is TRBJ2-2, the V gene TRBV20-1; D is perhaps TRBD2 (5 bases). The CDR3 runs 16 residues. CDR1 is DFQATT, CDR2 SNEGSKA, per germline (reference sequence). V was trimmed by 3 bases and J by 6 bases, leaving 20 bases between them.